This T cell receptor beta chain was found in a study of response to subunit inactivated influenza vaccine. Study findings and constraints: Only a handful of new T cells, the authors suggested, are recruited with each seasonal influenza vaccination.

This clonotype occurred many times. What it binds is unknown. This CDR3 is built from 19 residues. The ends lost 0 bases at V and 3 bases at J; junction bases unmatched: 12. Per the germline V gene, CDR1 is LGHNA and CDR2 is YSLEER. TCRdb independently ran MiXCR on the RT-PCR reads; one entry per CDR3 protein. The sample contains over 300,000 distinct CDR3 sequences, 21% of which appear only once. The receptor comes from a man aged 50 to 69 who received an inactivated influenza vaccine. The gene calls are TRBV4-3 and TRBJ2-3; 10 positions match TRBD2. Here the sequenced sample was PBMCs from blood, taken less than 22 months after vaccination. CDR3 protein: CASSQDSWFGAGGTDTQYF. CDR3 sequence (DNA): TGCGCCAGCAGCCAAGATTCCTGGTTTGGAGCGGGAGGGACAGATACGCAGTATTTT.